Listed below are T cell receptor beta chains from one sample, sequenced in a study of cytomegalovirus exposure and HLA in healthy donors. The protocol was immunoSEQ multiplex PCR, while the TCRdb copy is restricted to in-frame clones and leaves out a portion. The sample records about 190,000 clones, about four fifths being singletons. Sequencing was carried out using PBMCs. These TCRs come from a man younger than 40 in good health and CMV-seropositive. The conserved cysteine and the conserved F or W are not part of the CDR3 here. Fields, in order: J gene, V gene, CDR3 protein.

J: TRBJ2-3; V: TRBV7-3; CDR3: ASSYSTGMADTQY
J: TRBJ2-5; V: TRBV6-6; CDR3: ASRPSGQETQY
J: TRBJ2-3; V: TRBV6-4; CDR3: ASSPRGSLADTQY
J: TRBJ1-2; V: TRBV28; CDR3: ASSSAGGAGYT
J: TRBJ2-7; V: TRBV25-1; CDR3: ASSSTGAYEQY
J: TRBJ2-5; V: TRBV30; CDR3: AWSSPRGGGTQY
J: TRBJ1-1; V: TRBV30; CDR3: AWRPRVENTEAF
J: TRBJ2-5; V: TRBV5-1; CDR3: ASSEGQGGETQY
J: TRBJ2-7; V: TRBV28; CDR3: ASSSQPGLAYYEQY
J: TRBJ1-4; V: TRBV6-5; CDR3: ASSYTATNEKLF
J: TRBJ2-3; V: TRBV27; CDR3: ASSHRTSGGTDTQY
J: TRBJ1-6; V: TRBV7-9; CDR3: SSSLMTGSSYNSPLH
J: TRBJ1-6; V: TRBV27; CDR3: ASSLSIRGTYNSPLH
J: TRBJ1-3; V: TRBV7-9; CDR3: ASSSLGESADTIY
J: TRBJ2-1; V: TRBV9; CDR3: ASTGGSSYNEQF
J: TRBJ2-7; V: TRBV6-1; CDR3: ASSLAGLSYEQY
J: TRBJ2-1; V: TRBV5-1; CDR3: ASSFDTTGGGLLEQF
J: TRBJ2-7; V: TRBV7-2; CDR3: ASNRDRGQYEQY
J: TRBJ2-7; V: TRBV6-5; CDR3: ASSPGTEPYEQY
J: TRBJ2-1; V: TRBV4-2; CDR3: ASSQDSTSGGVEQF
J: TRBJ2-6; V: TRBV4-3; CDR3: ASSQGTAGANVLT
J: TRBJ1-1; V: TRBV6-6; CDR3: ASSYGFEAF
J: TRBJ2-5; V: TRBV5-1; CDR3: ASSFALAGGLYQETQY
J: TRBJ1-5; V: TRBV4-1; CDR3: ASSQGGRGRSNQPQH
J: TRBJ1-2; V: TRBV19; CDR3: AVGTGNYGYT
J: TRBJ2-2; V: TRBV4-2; CDR3: ASSRLELNTGELF
J: TRBJ2-7; V: TRBV9; CDR3: ASSVGWATYEQY
J: TRBJ1-4; V: TRBV28; CDR3: ASSPAGQGREKLF
J: TRBJ1-5; V: TRBV7-2; CDR3: ASSPQQPGADQPQH
J: TRBJ2-7; V: TRBV29-1; CDR3: SVEDSGGYEQY
J: TRBJ2-3; V: TRBV7-3; CDR3: ASRAGAGDTQY
J: TRBJ1-2; V: TRBV27; CDR3: ASSLGTGGNYGYT
J: TRBJ2-5; V: TRBV10-3; CDR3: AISGGVGETQY
J: TRBJ1-3; V: TRBV6-5; CDR3: ASSPRTVPGNTIY
J: TRBJ2-7; V: TRBV5-4; CDR3: ASRAGLAGTVYEQY
J: TRBJ2-3; V: TRBV5-4; CDR3: ASSLGRGGLADTQY
J: TRBJ2-3; V: TRBV19; CDR3: ASSPGRNPDTQY
J: TRBJ2-7; V: TRBV4-1; CDR3: ASSQETVPAYEQY
J: TRBJ2-7; V: TRBV28; CDR3: ASSLGTAGTYEQY
J: TRBJ2-3; V: TRBV7-3; CDR3: ASSATGSTDTQY
J: TRBJ1-1; V: TRBV30; CDR3: AWSPYIDMDTEAS
J: TRBJ1-3; V: TRBV4-2; CDR3: ASSQGVPGGNTIY
J: TRBJ1-4; V: TRBV29-1; CDR3: SVLTVEKLF